The rows below give T cell receptor beta chains drawn from one sample of a study of blood T cell repertoires in COVID-19. This table comes from immunoSEQ multiplex PCR, and its TCRdb copy is limited to in-frame clones, with some not included. The sample has about 150,000 clones, 80% seen once. The sequencing sample was made of peripheral blood. All receptors derive from a man between 60 and 70 years old with acute or convalescent COVID-19. CDR3s include the opening cysteine and the closing phenylalanine or tryptophan. A D gene is named only where the DNA matches it firmly. The listing skips clone size in some rows; elsewhere it reads once, few, many or a size class.

D gene	V gene	clone size	J gene	CDR3 length	CDR3 DNA	CDR3 protein
TRBD2	TRBV6-5	few	TRBJ2-2	15	TGTGCCAGCATGAAGGCTAGCGGGAGTACCGGGGAGCTGTTTTTT	CASMKASGSTGELFF
NA	TRBV7-3	NA	TRBJ2-7	14	TGTGCCAGCACCCCACCTCAGGGGTCCTACGAGCAGTACTTC	CASTPPQGSYEQYF
NA	TRBV5-6	NA	TRBJ2-6	19	TGTGCCAGCAGCGACCTGGCGGGGGCGGTGAACCCTGGGGCCAACGTCCTGACTTTC	CASSDLAGAVNPGANVLTF
NA	TRBV5-6	NA	TRBJ2-5	11	TGTGCCAGCAGCTTTGGGCAGACCCAGTACTTC	CASSFGQTQYF
NA	TRBV7-2	NA	TRBJ2-3	12	TGTGCCAGCAGCCCTCTCCCAGATACGCAGTATTTT	CASSPLPDTQYF
NA	TRBV11-1	NA	TRBJ1-1	14	TGTGCCAGCAGGCCCACAGGTGCGAACACTGAAGCTTTCTTT	CASRPTGANTEAFF
NA	TRBV27	NA	TRBJ2-6	19	TGTGCCAGCAGAAACAACGTATGGGGCATTGGCTCTGGGGCCAACGTCCTGACTTTC	CASRNNVWGIGSGANVLTF
NA	TRBV12-5	NA	TRBJ1-6	15	TGTGCTAGTGCCCAGGGAGGCTCCTATAATTCACCCCTCCACTTT	CASAQGGSYNSPLHF
NA	TRBV6-6	few	TRBJ1-4	12	TGTGCCATCCGAGGAAGGAGTGAAAAACTGTTTTTT	CAIRGRSEKLFF
TRBD2	TRBV5-4	NA	TRBJ2-3	16	TGTGCCAGCAGCGGTGCTAGCGGGGGAAGCACAGATACGCAGTATTTT	CASSGASGGSTDTQYF
TRBD1	TRBV19	NA	TRBJ2-7	14	TGTGCCAGTAGTTACAGGGGAGCCTCCTACGAGCAGTACTTC	CASSYRGASYEQYF
NA	TRBV19	NA	TRBJ2-7	12	TGTGCCAGCAGTACAGGGCCCTACGAGCAGTACTTC	CASSTGPYEQYF
NA	TRBV12-3/TRBV12-4	NA	TRBJ2-5	12	TGTGCCAGCAGTTTCGGTGGAGAGACCCAGTACTTC	CASSFGGETQYF
NA	TRBV29-1	NA	TRBJ2-3	13	TGCAGCTCCCGTCGGCAGGCGGGAGATACGCAGTATTTT	CSSRRQAGDTQYF
NA	TRBV6-5	once	TRBJ1-2	14	TGTGCCAGCAGTTACCGCGCGCTCGAAACTGGCTACACCTTC	CASSYRALETGYTF
TRBD1	TRBV28	NA	TRBJ1-5	17	TGTGCCAGCCGAACCTACCTCGGGACAGGGGGGCATCAGCCCCAGCATTTT	CASRTYLGTGGHQPQHF
NA	TRBV7-2	NA	TRBJ2-7	14	TGTGCCAGCAGCTTTAGTCAGGGCTCCTACGAGCAGTACTTC	CASSFSQGSYEQYF
NA	TRBV5-1	NA	TRBJ2-7	13	TGCGCCAGCAGCTGGGGGACATTCTACGAGCAGTACTTC	CASSWGTFYEQYF
TRBD1	TRBV20-1	NA	TRBJ2-5	11	TGCAGTGCGAACAGGGGAGAGACCCAGTACTTC	CSANRGETQYF
TRBD2	TRBV2	NA	TRBJ2-7	17	TGTGCCAGCAAAGACGTGGAATCTAGCGGGAGGGGAAACGAGCAGTACTTC	CASKDVESSGRGNEQYF
NA	TRBV5-4	NA	TRBJ2-1	16	TGTGCCAGCAGCTCGGCCGGGACAAAGTCTCTCAATGAGCAGTTCTTC	CASSSAGTKSLNEQFF
TRBD1	TRBV19	few	TRBJ1-1	13	TGTGCCAGTAGGCGGACAGGTTTTGCTGAAGCTTTCTTT	CASRRTGFAEAFF
NA	TRBV9	NA	TRBJ2-2	16	TGTGCCAGCAGCGTAGGGGGAGGCGTTAACACCGGGGAGCTGTTTTTT	CASSVGGGVNTGELFF
NA	TRBV12-3/TRBV12-4	NA	TRBJ1-5	13	TGTGCCAGCAGTTCTCAGGGGAATCAGCCCCAGCATTTT	CASSSQGNQPQHF
NA	TRBV2	NA	TRBJ1-2	14	TGTGCCAGCAGTGAAGGGACAAAAAACTATGGCTACACCTTC	CASSEGTKNYGYTF
NA	TRBV19	few	TRBJ1-6	14	TGTGCCAGTAAAGAAACAGGCTTTAATTCACCCCTCCACTTT	CASKETGFNSPLHF
NA	TRBV9	NA	TRBJ1-2	13	TGTGCCAGCAGCGTAGTAGAGGGGGTTGGCTACACCTTC	CASSVVEGVGYTF
TRBD2	TRBV27	NA	TRBJ2-3	12	TGTGCCAGCGGTCCTAGCGGGGCCTCGCAGTATTTT	CASGPSGASQYF
TRBD2	TRBV25-1	NA	TRBJ2-5	15	TGTGCCAGCAGTGGGGGGGGACTAGCGGGAGAGACCCAGTACTTC	CASSGGGLAGETQYF
NA	TRBV19	NA	TRBJ2-3	14	TGTGCCAGTAGTACTATCCAGGGGACAGATACGCAGTATTTT	CASSTIQGTDTQYF
NA	TRBV27	NA	TRBJ1-2	13	TGTGCCAGCAGTGGACCCGGACTGGCGGGCTACACCTTC	CASSGPGLAGYTF
TRBD1	TRBV10-3	NA	TRBJ2-2	14	TGTGCCACGACCGGGACAGTGAACACCGGGGAGCTGTTTTTT	CATTGTVNTGELFF
NA	TRBV3-1/TRBV3-2	NA	TRBJ2-2	15	TGTGCCAGCAGCCAAATGACAGCGAACACCGGGGAGCTGTTTTTT	CASSQMTANTGELFF
TRBD1	TRBV6-1	NA	TRBJ1-5	18	TGTGCCAGCAGTGCCCCGGGACAGGGGATTGGGAAGTCAAGTCCCCAGCATTTT	CASSAPGQGIGKSSPQHF
NA	TRBV7-2	NA	TRBJ2-5	12	TGTGCCAGCAGCTTAGGGAGAGAGACCCAGTACTTC	CASSLGRETQYF
TRBD2	TRBV4-1	NA	TRBJ2-7	19	TGCGCCAGCAGCCAAGGGGTTGGGACTAGCGGGACCAGCTCCTACGAGCAGTACTTC	CASSQGVGTSGTSSYEQYF
NA	TRBV5-4	NA	TRBJ1-4	14	TGTGCCAGCGGCCGGCAGGAAGCTAATGAAAAACTGTTTTTT	CASGRQEANEKLFF
NA	TRBV7-9	NA	TRBJ1-1	12	TGTGCCAGCAGCTTAGTATGGGGGGTAACTTTCTTT	CASSLVWGVTFF
TRBD2	TRBV28	NA	TRBJ2-3	12	TGTGCGGCGGGGGAGGAGACAGATACGCAGTATTTT	CAAGEETDTQYF
NA	TRBV12-3/TRBV12-4	NA	TRBJ1-1	13	TGTGCCAGCACTTTGGGGGGGCGAACTGAAGCTTTCTTT	CASTLGGRTEAFF
NA	TRBV12-3/TRBV12-4	once	TRBJ1-1	13	TGTGCCAGCAGTTTGGGGGGGCGAACTGAAGCTTTCTTT	CASSLGGRTEAFF
NA	TRBV5-6	NA	TRBJ1-4	14	TGTGCCAGCAGCTTGGCGACAGGTCTTGAAAAACTGTTTTTT	CASSLATGLEKLFF
NA	TRBV4-3	NA	TRBJ2-5	14	TGCGCCAGCAGCCAAGACCTCATCGGGGGGACCCAGTACTTC	CASSQDLIGGTQYF